This entry lists 16 T cell receptor beta chains sequenced from one sample in a study of T cells after yellow fever vaccination. TCRdb re-analysed the 5' RACE reads in MiXCR, keeping a single row per CDR3 protein. The table lists a few thousand distinct CDR3 sequences, 6% to 8% of them singletons, with about 1.5% in the top ten. This sample comprised PBMCs, either bulk or a sorted T-cell subset (CD4+, CD8+, memory, or dextramer-sorted; not recorded which), obtained 15 days after the yellow fever booster vaccination. These receptors were taken from a man younger than 45 who received the YFV17D yellow fever vaccine.

This clonotype was seen ten or more times. The J gene is TRBJ1-1, the V gene TRBV29-1, with 7 bases that match TRBD1. With V trimmed by 1 base and J by 6 bases, 5 bases remained unmatched. Germline V lookup: CDR1 SQVTM, CDR2 ANQGSEA. The CDR3 extends over 13 amino acids. This CDR3 reads CSVEVAGGAEAFF. The CDR3 DNA sequence: TGCAGCGTTGAAGTGGCAGGGGGGGCTGAAGCTTTCTTT.

The chain combines TRBV7-2 with TRBJ1-2, with a weak D call TRBD1 (5 bases). V lost 5 bases to trimming and J lost 4 bases, with 14 bases between them. The CDR3 runs to 14 residues. Germline assignment: CDR1 SGHTA and CDR2 FQGNSA. The CDR3 here is CASSQRDGIYGYTF. CDR3 sequence (DNA): TGTGCCAGCAGCCAAAGGGACGGGATCTATGGCTACACCTTC. Based on the CDR3 plus reference TRBV7-2 and TRBJ1-2, the full variable domain is GAGVSQSPSNKVTEKGKDVELRCDPISGHTALYWYRQSLGQGLEFLIYFQGNSAPDKSGLPSDRFSAERTGGSVSTLTIQRTQQEDSAVYLCASSQRDGIYGYTFGSGTRLTVV.

By sample fraction, this clonotype is medium-sized. The chain couples TRBV7-8 to TRBJ2-7, with 7 bases identical to TRBD1. Germline CDR1 reads SGHVS; CDR2 reads FQNEAQ. The CDR3 contains 12 residues. The J segment lost 10 bases and the V segment lost 1 base, leaving 4 bases of the junction unmatched. As DNA, the CDR3 is TGTGCCAGCAGCTTAGGGGACAGATTCCAGTACTTC. The encoded protein is CASSLGDRFQYF.

The V call is TRBV29-1, the J call TRBJ2-3; TRBD1 matches at 7 bases. The CDR3 runs to 13 residues. CDR1 is SQVTM and CDR2 is ANQGSEA in the germline V gene. V lost 4 bases and J lost 3; bases outside the gene matches: 4. The CDR3 coding sequence is TGCAGCGTTGGGGGACAGAAGACAGATACGCAGTATTTT. The encoded protein is CSVGGQKTDTQYF.

Sample share makes this clonotype medium-sized. V usage is TRBV9 and J usage is TRBJ2-7, with 8 bases aligning to TRBD2. Germline CDR1 and CDR2: SGDLS and YYNGEE. The trim removed 0 bases at V and 6 bases at J, leaving 8 bases unmatched. This CDR3 region has 15 residues. CDR3 protein: CASSVEAGGRSEQYF. The DNA for the CDR3 is TGTGCCAGCAGCGTAGAGGCGGGAGGCCGTTCCGAGCAGTACTTC.

By its share, this clonotype is medium-sized. This chain joins TRBV19 and TRBJ2-2, with TRBD2 as a possible D gene (6 bases). CDR1 LNHDA and CDR2 SQIVND come from the germline V gene (reference sequence). V was pared by 3 bases and J by 6 bases, with 11 bases between. The CDR3 runs 14 residues. The CDR3 coding sequence is TGTGCCAGTAGTATCGGGAGATTCGCCGGGGAGCTGTTTTTT. Protein product: CASSIGRFAGELFF.

This clonotype has at least ten counts. The chain has TRBV7-2 and TRBJ2-7; TRBD1 matches at 8 bases. This CDR3 region has 13 residues. The V gene's germline CDR1 is SGHTA and CDR2 FQGNSA. With 5 bases clipped from V and 6 bases from J, the junction kept 6 bases outside the gene matches. CDR3 sequence reads: CASSPGQVGEQYF. CDR3 nucleotides: TGTGCCAGCAGCCCGGGACAGGTTGGCGAGCAGTACTTC. Variable domain in full (rest from reference TRBV7-2 and TRBJ2-7): GAGVSQSPSNKVTEKGKDVELRCDPISGHTALYWYRQSLGQGLEFLIYFQGNSAPDKSGLPSDRFSAERTGGSVSTLTIQRTQQEDSAVYLCASSPGQVGEQYFGPGTRLTVT.

This clonotype was seen at least ten times. CDR3 DNA: TGCAGTGCTAGAGAATATAGCGGGAGGAACGACTACAATGAGCAGTTCTTC. It specifies CSAREYSGRNDYNEQFF. The V and J genes are TRBV20-1 and TRBJ2-1; 10 bases match TRBD2. CDR1 DFQATT and CDR2 SNEGSKA come from the germline V gene (reference sequence). With 0 bases clipped from V and 3 bases from J, the junction kept 8 bases outside the gene matches. The CDR3 is 17 residues long.

This clonotype is medium-sized by share. The gene calls are TRBV5-1 and TRBJ1-1; a weak D match, TRBD1 (5 bases). Germline assignment: CDR1 SGHRS and CDR2 YFSETQ. V was clipped by 5 bases and J by 7 bases, with 18 bases between them. The CDR3 totals 14 residues. The CDR3 region is CASSSGDGFREAFF. CDR3 sequence (DNA): TGCGCCAGCAGTTCCGGGGACGGGTTTCGTGAAGCTTTCTTT.

This clonotype ranks as medium-sized (0.01 to 0.1%). This rearrangement joins TRBV5-1 to TRBJ2-1, with D possibly matching TRBD1 (8 bases). The V end lost 1 base, the J end lost 5 bases, and 10 bases lay between the germline ends. Germline V gene data show CDR1 as SGHRS and CDR2 as YFSETQ. The CDR3 runs to 14 residues. The CDR3 coding sequence is TGCGCCAGCAGCTTGACAGGGGGGGACAATGAGCAGTTCTTC. This translates into CASSLTGGDNEQFF.

Judged by abundance, this clonotype is medium-sized. The rearrangement links TRBV7-8 to TRBJ2-1, with a weak D call TRBD1 (6 bases). Germline lookup yields CDR1 SGHVS and CDR2 FQNEAQ. V was clipped by 2 bases and J by 4 bases, with 12 bases between them. The CDR3 is 15 amino acids. Here the CDR3 reads CASSLWAGEYNEQFF. The CDR3 DNA follows: TGTGCCAGCAGCTTATGGGCAGGGGAATACAATGAGCAGTTCTTC.

This clonotype ranks as medium-sized (0.01 to 0.1%). This chain uses TRBV5-1 with TRBJ2-4, with D perhaps matching TRBD2 (5 bases). The V end was cut by 5 bases, the J end by 2 bases, with 14 bases between. The CDR3 runs 15 residues. The germline gives CDR1 SGHRS, CDR2 YFSETQ. The CDR3: CASSPLAKSKNIQYF. CDR3 coding DNA: TGCGCCAGCAGTCCTCTAGCAAAGTCCAAAAACATTCAGTACTTC.

Sample share makes this clonotype medium-sized. This sequence joins TRBV5-5 and TRBJ1-2, with TRBD1 as a possible D gene (5 bases). Germline loops: CDR1 SGHKS, CDR2 YYEKEE (reference sequence). V dropped 4 bases and J dropped 2 bases, with 9 bases sitting between them. CDR3 length: 13 amino acids. CDR3 sequence: CASSVRDNYGYTF. CDR3 DNA: TGTGCCAGCAGCGTCCGGGACAACTATGGCTACACCTTC. Combining the CDR3 with reference TRBV5-5 and TRBJ1-2 gives the whole variable domain DAGVTQSPTHLIKTRGQQVTLRCSPISGHKSVSWYQQVLGQGPQFIFQYYEKEERGRGNFPDRFSARQFPNYSSELNVNALLLGDSALYLCASSVRDNYGYTFGSGTRLTVV.

This clonotype qualifies as medium-sized. The rearrangement links TRBV7-6 to TRBJ2-5; 10 positions match TRBD2. The germline V gene encodes CDR1 SGHVS and CDR2 FNYEAQ. V lost 1 base and J lost 2; bases outside the gene matches: 4. This CDR3 has 16 amino acids. CDR3 sequence (DNA): TGTGCCAGCAGCTTAGGGGGACTAGCGATGCAAGAGACCCAGTACTTC. Its protein product is CASSLGGLAMQETQYF.

This clonotype was recorded at least ten times. The chain combines TRBV19 with TRBJ1-1; D is possibly TRBD1 (5 bases). Trimming took off 3 bases at V and 6 bases at J, with 20 bases between the two ends. The CDR3 runs 16 residues. The germline V gene encodes CDR1 LNHDA and CDR2 SQIVND (reference sequence). The CDR3 loop reads CASSMGPTLEGAEAFF. CDR3 DNA: TGTGCCAGTAGTATGGGCCCTACTTTGGAAGGGGCTGAAGCTTTCTTT.

This clonotype qualifies as medium-sized. The chain recombines TRBV3-1 with TRBJ2-7, with TRBD2 matching over 7 bases. V lost 2 bases to trimming and J lost 6 bases; unmatched junction nucleotides: 7. CDR3 length equals 14 residues. Germline CDR1 LGHDT, CDR2 YNNKEL (reference sequence). CDR3 residues: CASSQSLASGEQYF. CDR3 coding DNA: TGTGCCAGCAGCCAAAGCTTGGCTAGCGGCGAGCAGTACTTC.